The 19 T cell receptor beta chains presented below share a single source sample, sequenced in a study of a mutant IDH1 vaccine in newly diagnosed glioma. Profiled with immunoSEQ multiplex PCR; TCRdb holds only in-frame clones, not every one. The sample shows some 38,000 clones, around 78% of them seen only once. Time point of the sample: baseline, week 1 (first vaccination visit). Treatment here: pre-vaccination baseline after standard-of-care therapy. The sample consisted of PBMCs, taken from a glioma patient treated with radiotherapy, temozolomide or both. These receptor sequences come from a man in his forties with glioma. Some clones in this sample may be carry-over from other donors' samples.

This sequence joins TRBV25-1 and TRBJ2-7; D may be TRBD1 (5 bases). Germline V gene sequence: CDR1 MGHDK, CDR2 SYGVNS. The CDR3 covers 13 residues. Trimming cost V 5 bases and J 6 bases, with 14 bases left between them. The DNA for the CDR3 is TGTGCCAGCAGTACCAACCAGGGCGCCGAGCAGTACTTC. Translated: CASSTNQGAEQYF.

By sample share, this clone is medium-sized (0.01 to 0.1%). The V gene is TRBV7-8, the J gene TRBJ1-6; D might be TRBD1 (5 bases). The germline gives CDR1 SGHVS, CDR2 FQNEAQ. The CDR3 extends over 15 amino acids. V shed 3 bases and J shed 4 bases, with 10 bases lying between them. CDR3 in amino acids: CASSLGLLYNSPLHF. The CDR3 nucleotides are TGTGCCAGCAGCTTGGGGCTCCTTTATAATTCACCCCTCCACTTT.

In its sample, this clone was seen a few times. The V gene is TRBV30, the J gene TRBJ2-5; D unclear. V lost 2 bases and J lost 7, with 17 bases in between. Germline lookup yields CDR1 GTSNPN and CDR2 SVGIG (reference sequence). The CDR3 runs 14 residues. CDR3 DNA: TGTGCCTGGAGTCCCACCGGGCGAGGAAGGACCCAGTACTTC. Translating it yields CAWSPTGRGRTQYF. Looking up the rest from reference TRBV30 and TRBJ2-5 gives the full variable domain: SQTIHQWPATLVQPVGSPLSLECTVEGTSNPNLYWYRQAAGRGLQLLFYSVGIGQISSEVPQNLSASRPQDRQFILSSKKLLLSDSGFYLCAWSPTGRGRTQYFGPGTRLLVL.

The chain is built from TRBV5-4 and TRBJ1-6, with 9 bases fitting TRBD1. V was clipped by 3 bases and J by 5 bases; unmatched bases: 0. The CDR3 extends over 14 amino acids. Germline V gives CDR1 SGHNT, CDR2 YYREEE (reference sequence). The chain's CDR3 is CASSWTGDNSPLHF. The CDR3 nucleotides read TGTGCCAGCAGCTGGACAGGGGATAATTCACCCCTCCACTTT.

A few counts support this clone. This chain joins TRBV9 and TRBJ1-1; 7 bases are shared with TRBD1. Trimming removed 0 bases from V and 1 base from J; junction bases left unmatched: 0. The CDR3 has 14 amino acids. Germline V gives CDR1 SGDLS, CDR2 YYNGEE. CDR3 sequence: CASSVGDRNTEAFF. The CDR3 coding sequence is TGTGCCAGCAGCGTAGGGGACAGGAACACTGAAGCTTTCTTT.

This sequence joins TRBV10-3 and TRBJ2-2; D might be TRBD1 (5 bases). Trimming left V 5 bases short and J 5 bases short, with 18 bases between. Germline-derived CDR1 and CDR2 are ENHRY and SYGVKD. This CDR3 is built from 16 residues. The CDR3 region has the DNA TGTGCCATCAGTAGGACATCTCAGGTTGGAACCGGGGAGCTGTTTTTT. Protein: CAISRTSQVGTGELFF.

A few counts support this clone. This chain connects TRBV20-1 to TRBJ2-2; either TRBD1 or TRBD2 may fit D (5 bases each). From germline, CDR1 is DFQATT and CDR2 SNEGSKA (reference sequence). The CDR3 runs 11 residues. V lost 0 bases to trimming and J lost 14 bases, with 10 bases between them. Here the CDR3 reads CSARDGTALFF. CDR3 bases: TGCAGTGCTAGAGACGGGACCGCCCTGTTTTTT.

The chain combines TRBV30 with TRBJ2-4; the D gene is possibly TRBD1 (5 bases). V lost 0 bases, J lost 8 bases, and 5 bases lay in between. This CDR3 has 11 residues. The germline V gene encodes CDR1 GTSNPN and CDR2 SVGIG (reference sequence). CDR3 protein: CAWSVGDIQYF. Written as DNA, the CDR3 is TGTGCCTGGAGTGTAGGGGACATTCAGTACTTC.

This rearrangement joins TRBV9 to TRBJ1-4, with D tentatively TRBD1 (6 bases). Germline V gene sequence: CDR1 SGDLS, CDR2 YYNGEE. This CDR3 has 14 amino acids. V was shortened by 4 bases and J by 8 bases, with 15 bases between the two germline ends. The CDR3 sequence is CASSPRSQGEKLFF. CDR3 sequence (DNA): TGTGCCAGCAGCCCCAGGAGCCAGGGGGAAAAACTGTTTTTT.

The chain couples TRBV7-9 to TRBJ2-2, with 8 bases that match TRBD2. The germline V gene has CDR1 SEHNR and CDR2 FQNEAQ (reference sequence). The CDR3 runs 15 residues. J gave up 0 bases and V 7 bases, and 4 bases lay outside the gene matches. In DNA, the CDR3 is TGTGCCAGCAACCCCGGGGGGGCGAACACCGGGGAGCTGTTTTTT. Translation: CASNPGGANTGELFF.

This clone was seen just once. This sequence joins TRBV5-6 and TRBJ2-5; 7 nucleotides agree with TRBD2. Germline assignment: CDR1 SGHDT and CDR2 YYEEEE. The V segment lost 4 bases and the J segment 5 bases; nucleotides outside the gene matches: 11. The length of the CDR3 is 15 residues. DNA for the CDR3: TGTGCCAGCAGCATCTACAGCGGGGTTCGGGAGACCCAGTACTTC. Residues: CASSIYSGVRETQYF.

For the CDR3, the DNA is TGCAGTGCTAGACCACAAGAGACCCAGTACTTC. This translates into CSARPQETQYF. The J gene is TRBJ2-5, the V gene TRBV20-1; D remains unclear. The CDR3 runs to 11 residues. Per the germline V gene, CDR1 is DFQATT and CDR2 is SNEGSKA (reference sequence). Trimming cost V 2 bases and J 2 bases, with 3 bases left between them.

Of note for this clone: This CDR3 is also generated by other DNA sequences in the sample. This chain links TRBV19 with TRBJ1-1, with D uncertain. This CDR3 has 14 amino acids. The germline gives CDR1 LNHDA, CDR2 SQIVND (reference sequence). The V end was cut by 3 bases, the J end by 4 bases, with 12 bases between. The CDR3 DNA sequence: TGTGCCAGTAGTATCGGCGGTCTGGGCACTGAAGCTTTCTTT. It codes for CASSIGGLGTEAFF.

This clone has a handful of counts. This rearrangement joins TRBV10-3 to TRBJ1-1, with D unresolved. The germline gives CDR1 ENHRY, CDR2 SYGVKD. V gave up 5 bases and J gave up 3 bases, with 4 bases separating them. The CDR3 is made up of 11 amino acids. CDR3 amino acids: CAISRDTEAFF. DNA for the CDR3: TGTGCCATCAGTAGGGACACTGAAGCTTTCTTT.

This chain joins TRBV6-4 and TRBJ2-6; D is perhaps TRBD1 (5 bases). The CDR3 is made up of 15 amino acids. V was pared by 2 bases and J by 0 bases, with 5 bases between. Germline values: CDR1 MRHNA, CDR2 SNTAGT. As DNA, the CDR3 is TGTGCCAGCAGTGACACAGGCTCTGGGGCCAACGTCCTGACTTTC. This sequence encodes CASSDTGSGANVLTF.

The V call is TRBV4-2, the J call TRBJ1-2; no clear D. Trimming removed 0 bases at V and 4 bases at J, with 9 bases between. Germline loops: CDR1 LGHNA, CDR2 YNFKEQ. The CDR3 contains 14 residues. CDR3 in DNA: TGTGCCAGCAGCCAAGATCGCCAGGTCTATGGCTACACCTTC. Its protein is CASSQDRQVYGYTF.

The chain is built from TRBV6-5 and TRBJ1-5, with a weak D call TRBD1 (5 bases). The V gene lost 2 bases and the J gene lost 2 bases, with 10 bases spanning the gap. The CDR3 length is 15 residues. Germline V gives CDR1 MNHEY, CDR2 SVGAGI. CDR3 sequence (DNA): TGTGCCAGCAGTTACAGGCAGGGCGGCAATCAGCCCCAGCATTTT. Translation: CASSYRQGGNQPQHF.

The chain combines TRBV5-1 with TRBJ1-2, with D possibly being TRBD1 (6 bases). V lost 4 bases and J 6 bases, leaving 16 bases between the germline ends. Per the germline V gene, CDR1 is SGHRS and CDR2 is YFSETQ. There are 14 residues in the CDR3. CDR3 sequence: CASSPGQQANGYTF. CDR3 coding DNA: TGCGCCAGCAGCCCCGGACAGCAGGCGAATGGCTACACCTTC. Supplemented by reference TRBV5-1 and TRBJ1-2, the full variable domain reads KAGVTQTPRYLIKTRGQQVTLSCSPISGHRSVSWYQQTPGQGLQFLFEYFSETQRNKGNFPGRFSGRQFSNSRSEMNVSTLELGDSALYLCASSPGQQANGYTFGSGTRLTVV.

The gene calls are TRBV27 and TRBJ1-2, with 7 bases identical to TRBD1. V lost 0 bases and J lost 5; bases outside the gene matches: 6. Germline V lookup: CDR1 MNHEY, CDR2 SMNVEV (reference sequence). The CDR3 is 15 residues long. CDR3 region: CASSLSRDRAYGYTF. The CDR3 nucleotides are TGTGCCAGCAGTTTATCCCGGGACAGAGCTTATGGCTACACCTTC.